Below, 21 T cell receptor beta chains from the same sample are listed, as sequenced in a study of long-term antiretroviral therapy in people with HIV. Running of the v3.0 immunoSEQ assay took place at survey level. The repertoire was sequenced with immunoSEQ multiplex PCR; TCRdb's copy has only in-frame clones and lacks some. The sample includes fewer than 25,000 clones, about 78% of them seen just once. This specimen was unsorted PBMCs, taken 2.9 years after starting antiretroviral therapy. All receptors derive from a woman in her twenties or thirties with HIV.

As concerns this clone: Different DNA sequences within this sample yield the same CDR3. The chain is built from TRBV5-6 and TRBJ2-2; 11 bases match TRBD1. The CDR3 consists of 15 residues. Losses at the gene ends were 4 bases for V and 5 bases for J; bases not matched to a gene: 4. Germline V gives CDR1 SGHDT, CDR2 YYEEEE. CDR3 DNA sequence: TGTGCCAGCAGCCTCGGGACAGGGGGGACCGGGGAGCTGTTTTTT. Encoded protein: CASSLGTGGTGELFF.

This clone has just a few counts. The rearrangement uses TRBV12-5 and TRBJ1-3, with D unclear. The ends were cut back, 0 bases at V and 3 bases at J, with 15 bases in the middle. This CDR3 spans 17 amino acids. Germline CDR1 reads LGHNT; CDR2 reads FRNRAP. The CDR3 spells CASGLVIGRGVGNTIYF. CDR3 DNA sequence: TGTGCTAGTGGTTTGGTAATCGGACGGGGAGTTGGAAACACCATATATTTT.

The V and J genes are TRBV5-4 and TRBJ1-2; a possible D gene is TRBD1 (6 bases). Germline CDR1 and CDR2: SGHNT and YYREEE (reference sequence). This CDR3 comprises 12 residues. Trimming removed 6 bases from V and 6 bases from J, with 12 bases in between. CDR3 sequence (DNA): TGTGCCAGCACCAACAGGGTAGATGGCTACACCTTC. Protein product: CASTNRVDGYTF.

This clone occurred a few times. The chain combines TRBV4-1 with TRBJ2-1, with 7 bases aligning to TRBD1. The junction had 7 bases not matched to a gene; V was cut back by 3 bases and J by 8 bases. Germline assignment: CDR1 MGHRA and CDR2 YSYEKL. This CDR3 spans 14 amino acids. The chain's CDR3 is CASSQDRSLDEQFF. The CDR3 coding sequence is TGCGCCAGCAGCCAGGACAGGTCCCTTGATGAGCAGTTCTTC.

V usage is TRBV7-3 and J usage is TRBJ2-2; 8 bases map to TRBD2. Germline loops: CDR1 SGHTA, CDR2 FQGTGA. After removal of 5 bases from V and 2 bases from J, the junction contained 7 bases not matched to a gene. The CDR3 is made up of 16 amino acids. CDR3: CASSLTGGPNTGELFF. CDR3 DNA: TGTGCCAGCAGCCTCACGGGGGGGCCAAACACCGGGGAGCTGTTTTTT.

The rearrangement joins TRBV10-1 to TRBJ2-2, with TRBD1 identical over 8 bases. CDR1 is WNHNN, CDR2 SYGVQD, per germline (reference sequence). The CDR3 contains 13 residues. With 11 bases clipped from V and 1 base from J, the junction kept 3 bases outside the gene matches. The CDR3 loop reads CAVGQGNTGELFF. CDR3 bases: TGCGCCGTCGGACAGGGGAACACCGGGGAGCTGTTTTTT.

The chain joins TRBV4-1 to TRBJ1-4; D is possibly TRBD1 (6 bases). Trimming stripped 4 bases from V and 4 bases from J, with 13 bases between. Germline CDR1 is MGHRA and CDR2 is YSYEKL. The CDR3 loop spans 15 amino acids. The CDR3 is CASSLEGVLNEKLFF. CDR3 bases: TGCGCCAGCAGCCTGGAGGGGGTTCTTAATGAAAAACTGTTTTTT.

This rearrangement joins TRBV9 to TRBJ2-1, with TRBD1 matching over 9 bases. J was trimmed by 2 bases and V by 3 bases; bases with no gene match: 12. Germline V gene data show CDR1 as SGDLS and CDR2 as YYNGEE. The CDR3 covers 18 residues. The CDR3 nucleotides read TGTGCCAGCAGCGCTTCCCCGGGACAGGGAGGCCCCTACAATGAGCAGTTCTTC. Translation: CASSASPGQGGPYNEQFF.

This chain uses TRBV6-6 with TRBJ2-7; D remains unclear. This CDR3 is built from 13 residues. V was pared by 4 bases and J by 2 bases, with 9 bases between. Germline V gene sequence: CDR1 MNHNY, CDR2 SVGAGI (reference sequence). For the CDR3, the DNA is TGTGCCAGCAGTTCGCTACAGACCTACGAGCAGTACTTC. It specifies CASSSLQTYEQYF.

This clone turned up a few times. The chain carries TRBV11-1 and TRBJ2-7; D is unresolved. Trimming shortened V by 5 bases and J by 0 bases, and 14 bases separated the two germline ends. The CDR3 has 15 residues. Germline V gives CDR1 SGHAT, CDR2 FQDESV (reference sequence). In nucleotides, the CDR3 is TGTGCCAGCAGCCAAGGACGGCTTAGCTCCTACGAGCAGTACTTC. Its translation is CASSQGRLSSYEQYF.

This sequence joins TRBV2 and TRBJ1-1; weak D call: TRBD1 (6 bases). The CDR3 runs 14 residues. From germline, CDR1 is SNHLY and CDR2 FYNNEI. V was clipped by 9 bases and J by 1 base, with 15 bases between them. The CDR3 region is CASCMDRSNTEAFF. The CDR3, as DNA: TGTGCCAGTTGTATGGACAGATCGAACACTGAAGCTTTCTTT.

A few counts support this clone. The chain recombines TRBV7-2 with TRBJ1-4; D is unclear. CDR1 is SGHTA, CDR2 FQGNSA, per germline. V was clipped by 2 bases and J by 7 bases, with 5 bases between them. The CDR3 has 12 residues. The CDR3 sequence: CASSLRGEKLFF. The CDR3 coding sequence is TGTGCCAGCAGCTTACGGGGTGAAAAACTGTTTTTT.

This clone was recorded only once. This chain uses TRBV11-2 with TRBJ2-2, with 9 nucleotides matching TRBD2. Germline CDR1 reads SGHAT; CDR2 reads FQNNGV. The trim removed 2 bases at V and 7 bases at J, leaving 8 bases unmatched. The CDR3 is 16 amino acids. The CDR3 region is CASSLYSGGLDGELFF. CDR3 nucleotide sequence: TGTGCCAGCAGCTTATATAGCGGGGGTCTCGACGGGGAGCTGTTTTTT.

The chain is built from TRBV6-4 and TRBJ2-2; 9 bases map to TRBD2. This CDR3 is built from 15 residues. After removal of 3 bases from V and 5 bases from J, the junction contained 4 bases not matched to a gene. Per the germline V gene, CDR1 is MRHNA and CDR2 is SNTAGT. This chain's CDR3 is CASSEGLAHTGELFF. CDR3 DNA sequence: TGTGCCAGCAGTGAGGGACTAGCTCATACCGGGGAGCTGTTTTTT.

The chain combines TRBV5-4 with TRBJ1-2; 7 positions match TRBD1. V shed 7 bases and J 6 bases; nucleotides not matched to a gene: 12. The CDR3 loop spans 14 amino acids. Germline V CDR1 and CDR2: SGHNT, YYREEE (reference sequence). CDR3 sequence reads: CASGGDSYVDGYTF. CDR3 DNA sequence: TGTGCCAGCGGGGGGGACAGCTACGTTGATGGCTACACCTTC.

The rearrangement links TRBV4-2 to TRBJ2-1, with D perhaps TRBD1 (5 bases). Deletions cut 3 bases from V and 8 bases from J, with 8 bases between. This CDR3 has 12 residues. In germline, CDR1 is LGHNA, CDR2 YNFKEQ. The CDR3 coding sequence is TGTGCCAGCAGCCAGGACAAGGATGAGCAGTTCTTC. Translating it yields CASSQDKDEQFF.

This rearrangement joins TRBV5-1 to TRBJ2-7; D remains ambiguous. The V gene's germline CDR1 is SGHRS and CDR2 YFSETQ. V was shortened by 4 bases and J by 2 bases, with 13 bases between the two germline ends. The CDR3 totals 14 residues. The CDR3 sequence: CASSEHGAAYEQYV. CDR3 DNA: TGCGCCAGCAGCGAACATGGCGCGGCCTACGAGCAGTACGTC.

The V call is TRBV2, the J call TRBJ2-2, with D perhaps TRBD2 (6 bases). The CDR3 length is 17 residues. Germline assignment: CDR1 SNHLY and CDR2 FYNNEI. The V and J ends lost 7 bases and 6 bases respectively, with 24 bases between them. CDR3 sequence reads: CASTISLANIIPGELFF. The CDR3 DNA sequence: TGTGCCAGCACAATTTCCCTAGCGAATATTATCCCCGGGGAGCTGTTTTTT.

The rearrangement joins TRBV7-9 to TRBJ1-1; D remains ambiguous. Germline CDR1 SEHNR, CDR2 FQNEAQ (reference sequence). V was trimmed by 1 base and J by 2 bases, leaving 8 bases between them. The length of the CDR3 is 14 residues. CDR3 amino acids: CASSLELRNTEAFF. CDR3 DNA sequence: TGTGCCAGCAGCTTAGAACTGAGAAACACTGAAGCTTTCTTT.

V and J are TRBV6-1 and TRBJ2-3; the D is unclear. CDR1 is MNHNS, CDR2 SASEGT, per germline. The CDR3 runs to 17 residues. V gave up 2 bases and J gave up 7 bases, with 22 bases separating them. Here the CDR3 reads CASSELFLSPFLHTQYF. The DNA of the CDR3 is TGTGCCAGCAGTGAACTCTTTTTATCCCCTTTTTTACATACGCAGTATTTT.

This clone was counted between two and nine times. The V call is TRBV2, the J call TRBJ2-7, with no clear D. Trimming shortened V by 4 bases and J by 4 bases, and 17 bases separated the two germline ends. The CDR3 totals 15 residues. Germline values: CDR1 SNHLY, CDR2 FYNNEI. For the CDR3, the DNA is TGTGCCAGCAGTGTAGGGCCACACCGGGCTTACGAGCAGTACTTC. Its translation: CASSVGPHRAYEQYF. The whole variable domain, remainder taken from reference TRBV2 and TRBJ2-7, is EPEVTQTPSHQVTQMGQEVILRCVPISNHLYFYWYRQILGQKVEFLVSFYNNEISEKSEIFDDQFSVERPDGSNFTLKIRSTKLEDSAMYFCASSVGPHRAYEQYFGPGTRLTVT.